This T cell receptor beta chain was sequenced in a study of blood T cell repertoires in COVID-19. Study summary: Specimens from acute and convalescent COVID-19 originated in the United States, Italy and Spain. In each case, the material was cDNA or gDNA derived from T cells, B-cell-depleted T cells, or PBMCs.

Only a few counts were recorded for this clone. This CDR3 spans 14 amino acids. J was trimmed by 8 bases and V by 2 bases; bases with no gene match: 3. Germline values: CDR1 LNHDA, CDR2 SQIVND (reference sequence). Original handling: Amplification with reference gene primers provided the estimates of nucleated cell counts. Measured with immunoSEQ multiplex PCR; TCRdb has only the in-frame clones, and not every one. That table furnishes V, J and clone size, whereas the DNA furnished D and trimming. Seen here are a few hundred thousand clones, 84% observed once, and the top ten hold around 2.5%. The chain recombines TRBV19 with TRBJ1-6; 7 bases map to TRBD1. Sequenced sample: peripheral blood. This receptor was taken from a man in his forties who had recovered from COVID-19. The CDR3 DNA is TGTGCCAGTAGTATAAGACAGGGATATTCACCCCTCCACTTT. It yields the protein CASSIRQGYSPLHF.